This T cell receptor (beta chain) comes out of a study of regulatory T cells in long-lasting Graves disease. Building of the TCR beta libraries involved iRepertoire HTBI primers and Arm-PCR of CDR3 regions. TCRdb fed the multiplex PCR reads into MiXCR, producing one record per CDR3 protein. Among around 510,000 distinct CDR3 sequences listed, less than 25% were seen once. Overall study results and limits: Possibly, accuracy suffered from the small sample size.

Many counts were recorded for this clonotype. Its target is unknown. Germline CDR1 and CDR2: SGHVS and FQNEAQ. V dropped 1 base and J dropped 0 bases, with 12 bases sitting between them. The CDR3 has 17 residues. Time point reported: persistent/refractory GD, antithyroid drugs over 5 years with positive TRAb. The TCR library was made from RNA that had been extracted from PBMCs in TRIzol. Patients with Graves' disease were diagnosed by American Thyroid Association guidelines. EDTA tubes received approximately 9 milliliters of drawn peripheral blood. The clonotype comes from a female donor with Graves disease. The material sequenced was peripheral blood mononuclear cells (PBMCs), taken when the disease was refractory, from a patient treated with antithyroid drugs. The V and J genes are TRBV7-8 and TRBJ1-4, with D maybe TRBD1 (6 bases). The CDR3 reads CASSLVGGWATNEKLFF. DNA for the CDR3: TGTGCCAGCAGCTTAGTAGGGGGGTGGGCAACTAATGAAAAACTGTTTTTT.